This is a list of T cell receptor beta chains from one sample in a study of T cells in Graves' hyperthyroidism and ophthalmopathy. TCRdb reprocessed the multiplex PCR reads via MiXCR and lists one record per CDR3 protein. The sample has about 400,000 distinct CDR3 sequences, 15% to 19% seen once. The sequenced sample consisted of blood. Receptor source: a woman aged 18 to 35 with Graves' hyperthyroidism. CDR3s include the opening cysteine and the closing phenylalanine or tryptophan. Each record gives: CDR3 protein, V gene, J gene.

CASSQAPRLVGETQYF	TRBV4-1	TRBJ2-5
CASSTTGEGYGYTF	TRBV12-3/TRBV12-4	TRBJ1-2
CASSLGGQGLEQYF	TRBV11-2	TRBJ2-7
CASSPTDNTGAITGELFF	TRBV18	TRBJ2-2
CASSQERAGSGNTIYF	TRBV3-1	TRBJ1-3
CASSQGAGGTGTFF	TRBV19	TRBJ2-1
CASSPWLNNYGYTF	TRBV4-1	TRBJ1-2
CASSVRTGGFYEQYF	TRBV7-9	TRBJ2-7
CASSTTGTGGDSPLHF	TRBV19	TRBJ1-6
CASSEAEADPYF	TRBV6-1	TRBJ2-3
CASSLSLAGVLNEQFF	TRBV11-2	TRBJ2-1
CASKGRELADSYEQYF	TRBV27	TRBJ2-7
CASSSTSGNTGELFF	TRBV6-4	TRBJ2-2
CASSDSGLTTSNTGELFF	TRBV12-3/TRBV12-4	TRBJ2-2
CASTEAGSSTEAFF	TRBV2	TRBJ1-1
CASRTAGTGVFGQYF	TRBV27	TRBJ2-7
CASSTPLAGGSYNEQFF	TRBV11-1	TRBJ2-1
CASSLASKGNTEAFF	TRBV7-6	TRBJ1-1
CASSSPRDRAGQPQHF	TRBV19	TRBJ1-5
CATSRVRGQPQHF	TRBV15	TRBJ1-5
CASRLGTEGVFSEKLFF	TRBV11-2	TRBJ1-4
CASSPSGSSDTQYF	TRBV7-9	TRBJ2-3
CASSSSRSSYNEQFF	TRBV7-9	TRBJ2-1
CASSLARTYNEQFF	TRBV12-3/TRBV12-4	TRBJ2-1
CSVERGTNEKLFF	TRBV29-1	TRBJ1-4
CASSRGLAADTQYF	TRBV12-3/TRBV12-4	TRBJ2-3
CSAPGGTNEQFF	TRBV20-1	TRBJ2-1
CASSESGDANIQYF	TRBV2	TRBJ2-4
CASSQVGQGLYGYTF	TRBV3-1	TRBJ1-2